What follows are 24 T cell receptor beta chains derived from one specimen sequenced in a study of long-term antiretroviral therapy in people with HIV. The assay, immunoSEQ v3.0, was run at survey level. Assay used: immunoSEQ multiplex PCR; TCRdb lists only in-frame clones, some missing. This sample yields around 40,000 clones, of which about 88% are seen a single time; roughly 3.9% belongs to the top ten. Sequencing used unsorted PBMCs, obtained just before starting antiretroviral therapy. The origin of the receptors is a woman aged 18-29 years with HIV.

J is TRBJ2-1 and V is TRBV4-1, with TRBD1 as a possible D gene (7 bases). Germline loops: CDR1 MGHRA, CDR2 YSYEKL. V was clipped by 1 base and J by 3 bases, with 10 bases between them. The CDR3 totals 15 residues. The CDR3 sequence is CASSQARGDYNEQFF. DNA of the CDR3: TGCGCCAGCAGCCAAGCCAGGGGGGACTACAATGAGCAGTTCTTC.

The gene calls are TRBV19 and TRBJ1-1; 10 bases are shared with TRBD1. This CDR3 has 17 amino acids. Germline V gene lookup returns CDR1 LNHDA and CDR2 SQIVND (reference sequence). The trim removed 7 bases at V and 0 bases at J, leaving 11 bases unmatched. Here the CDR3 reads CASNKIGTGVMNTEAFF. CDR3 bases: TGTGCCAGTAATAAAATTGGGACAGGGGTAATGAACACTGAAGCTTTCTTT.

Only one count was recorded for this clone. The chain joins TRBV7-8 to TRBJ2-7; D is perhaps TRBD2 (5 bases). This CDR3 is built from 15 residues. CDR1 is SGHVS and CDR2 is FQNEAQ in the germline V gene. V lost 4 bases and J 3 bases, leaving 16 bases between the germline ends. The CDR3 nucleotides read TGTGCCAGCAGCTCCGCAGGAGCGGTTAACTACGAGCAGTACTTC. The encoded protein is CASSSAGAVNYEQYF.

The CDR3 here is CASSSEVPNTEAFF. The DNA of the CDR3 is TGTGCCAGCAGCTCAGAGGTCCCTAACACTGAAGCTTTCTTT. The genes are TRBV5-6 and TRBJ1-1; D gene unclear. Germline CDR1 reads SGHDT; CDR2 reads YYEEEE. The CDR3 length is 14 residues. Deletions cut 3 bases from V and 2 bases from J, with 11 bases between.

The CDR3 loop is CASSLTGGNQPQHF. CDR3 coding DNA: TGCGCCAGCAGCTTGACAGGGGGCAATCAGCCCCAGCATTTT. The gene calls are TRBV5-1 and TRBJ1-5; 7 bases line up with TRBD1. V was pared by 1 base and J by 2 bases, with 0 bases of the junction left unmatched. The germline V gene encodes CDR1 SGHRS and CDR2 YFSETQ. The CDR3 covers 14 residues.

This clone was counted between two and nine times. For the CDR3, the DNA is TGTGCCAGCACACTAAATCCGGGACACCCGTCCTACGAGCAGTACTTC. Translation: CASTLNPGHPSYEQYF. V usage is TRBV7-2 and J usage is TRBJ2-7; a weak D match, TRBD1 (6 bases). The V end lost 7 bases, the J end lost 1 base, and 20 bases lay between the germline ends. Germline assignment: CDR1 SGHTA and CDR2 FQGNSA. This CDR3 comprises 16 residues.

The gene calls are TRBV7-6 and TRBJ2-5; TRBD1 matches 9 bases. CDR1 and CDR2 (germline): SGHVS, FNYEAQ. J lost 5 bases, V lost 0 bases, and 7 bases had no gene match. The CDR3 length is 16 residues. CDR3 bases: TGTGCCAGCAGCTTAGCCGGGACAGGGAGGTGGGAGACCCAGTACTTC. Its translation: CASSLAGTGRWETQYF.

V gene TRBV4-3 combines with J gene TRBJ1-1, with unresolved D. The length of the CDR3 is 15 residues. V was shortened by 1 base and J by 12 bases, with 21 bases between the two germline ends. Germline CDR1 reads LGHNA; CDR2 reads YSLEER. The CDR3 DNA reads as TGCGCCAGCAGCCAAGTTGTCGGGTCTGGGGAACGGTCTTTCTTT. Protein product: CASSQVVGSGERSFF.

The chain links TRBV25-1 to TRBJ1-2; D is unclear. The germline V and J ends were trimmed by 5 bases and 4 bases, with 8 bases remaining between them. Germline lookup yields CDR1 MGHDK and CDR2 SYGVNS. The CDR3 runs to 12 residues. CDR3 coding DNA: TGTGCCAGCAGTTCCGGAGGCTATGGCTACACCTTC. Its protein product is CASSSGGYGYTF.

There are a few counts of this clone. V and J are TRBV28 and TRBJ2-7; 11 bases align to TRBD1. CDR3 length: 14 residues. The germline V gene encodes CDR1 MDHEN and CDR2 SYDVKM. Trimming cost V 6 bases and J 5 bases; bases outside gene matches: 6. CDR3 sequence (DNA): TGTGCCAGCAGACGGACAGGGGGCGGCAACGAGCAGTACTTC. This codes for CASRRTGGGNEQYF.

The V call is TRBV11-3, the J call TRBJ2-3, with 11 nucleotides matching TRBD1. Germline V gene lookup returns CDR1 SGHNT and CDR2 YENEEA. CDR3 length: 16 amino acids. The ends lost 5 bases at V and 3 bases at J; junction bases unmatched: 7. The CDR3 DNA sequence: TGTGCCAGCAGCAGAGGACAGGGGGCTGGGACAGATACGCAGTATTTT. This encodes CASSRGQGAGTDTQYF.

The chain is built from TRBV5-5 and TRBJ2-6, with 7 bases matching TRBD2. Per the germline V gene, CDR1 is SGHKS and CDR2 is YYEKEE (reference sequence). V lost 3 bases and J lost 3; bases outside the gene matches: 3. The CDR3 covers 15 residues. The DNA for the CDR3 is TGTGCCAGCAGCTCCGGGGGGTTTGGGGCCAACGTCCTGACTTTC. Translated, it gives CASSSGGFGANVLTF.

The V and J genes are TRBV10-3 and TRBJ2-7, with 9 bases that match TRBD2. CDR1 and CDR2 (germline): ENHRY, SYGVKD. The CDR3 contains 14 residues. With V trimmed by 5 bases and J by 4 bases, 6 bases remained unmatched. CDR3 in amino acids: CAISTPGLAYEQYF. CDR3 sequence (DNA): TGTGCCATCAGTACCCCGGGACTAGCTTACGAGCAGTACTTC.

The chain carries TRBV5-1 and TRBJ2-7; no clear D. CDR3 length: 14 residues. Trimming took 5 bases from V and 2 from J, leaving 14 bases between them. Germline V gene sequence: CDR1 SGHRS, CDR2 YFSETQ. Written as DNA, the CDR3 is TGCGCCAGCAGGGACGCCGGAAAGGCCTACGAGCAGTACTTC. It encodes CASRDAGKAYEQYF.

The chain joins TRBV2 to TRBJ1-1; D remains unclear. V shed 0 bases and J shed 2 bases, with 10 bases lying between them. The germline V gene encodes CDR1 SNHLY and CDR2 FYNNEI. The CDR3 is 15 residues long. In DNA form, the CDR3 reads TGTGCCAGCAGTGAAGCGGGCAGTGTTAACACTGAAGCTTTCTTT. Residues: CASSEAGSVNTEAFF.

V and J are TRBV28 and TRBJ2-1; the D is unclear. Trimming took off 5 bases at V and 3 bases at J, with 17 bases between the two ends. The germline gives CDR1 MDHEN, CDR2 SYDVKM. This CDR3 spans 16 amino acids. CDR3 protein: CASSRTSTLGYNEQFF. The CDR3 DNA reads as TGTGCCAGCAGTCGAACATCGACTCTCGGCTACAATGAGCAGTTCTTC.

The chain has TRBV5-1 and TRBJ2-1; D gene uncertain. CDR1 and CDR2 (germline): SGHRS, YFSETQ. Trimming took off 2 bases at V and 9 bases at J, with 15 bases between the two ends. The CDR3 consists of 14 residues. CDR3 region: CASSFQTGLGEQFF. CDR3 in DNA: TGCGCCAGCAGCTTTCAGACTGGCCTCGGTGAGCAGTTCTTC.

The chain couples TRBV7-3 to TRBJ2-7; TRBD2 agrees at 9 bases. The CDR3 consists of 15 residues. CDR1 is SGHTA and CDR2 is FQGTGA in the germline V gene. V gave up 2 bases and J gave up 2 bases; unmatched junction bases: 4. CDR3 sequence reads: CASSLASGNPYEQYF. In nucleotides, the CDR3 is TGTGCCAGCAGCTTAGCTAGCGGGAACCCCTACGAGCAGTACTTC.

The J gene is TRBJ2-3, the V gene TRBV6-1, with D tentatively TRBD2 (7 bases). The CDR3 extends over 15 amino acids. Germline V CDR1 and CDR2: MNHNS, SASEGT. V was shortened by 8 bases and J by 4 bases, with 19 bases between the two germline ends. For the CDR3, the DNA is TGTGCCAGCGTTCCAAAGGGGGGGCAGGCAGATACGCAGTATTTT. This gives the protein CASVPKGGQADTQYF.

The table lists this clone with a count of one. This chain's CDR3 is CASGLGVPGELFF. The CDR3 nucleotides are TGTGCTAGTGGTTTGGGAGTCCCCGGGGAGCTGTTTTTT. This sequence joins TRBV12-5 and TRBJ2-2; D is ambiguous. The germline CDR1 and CDR2 sequences are LGHNT and FRNRAP. V dropped 1 base and J dropped 6 bases, with 6 bases sitting between them. There are 13 residues in the CDR3.

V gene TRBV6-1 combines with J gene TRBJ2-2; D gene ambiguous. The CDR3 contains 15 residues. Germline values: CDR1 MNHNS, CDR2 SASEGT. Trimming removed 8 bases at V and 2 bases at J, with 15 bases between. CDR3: CASRFVGSNTGELFF. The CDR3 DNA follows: TGTGCCAGCCGATTTGTTGGCAGCAACACCGGGGAGCTGTTTTTT.

This CDR3 is CASSFRASGSQYF. The CDR3 DNA sequence: TGTGCCAGCAGTTTTCGGGCTAGCGGGTCCCAGTACTTC. The chain is built from TRBV27 and TRBJ2-5, with 8 positions matching TRBD2. Germline values: CDR1 MNHEY, CDR2 SMNVEV (reference sequence). This CDR3 has 13 amino acids. V gave up 3 bases and J gave up 9 bases; unmatched junction bases: 6.

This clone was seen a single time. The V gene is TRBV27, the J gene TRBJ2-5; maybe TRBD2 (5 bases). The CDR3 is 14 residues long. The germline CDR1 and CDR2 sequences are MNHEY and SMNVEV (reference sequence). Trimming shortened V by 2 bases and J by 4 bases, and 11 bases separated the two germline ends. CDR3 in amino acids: CASSLVASGETQYF. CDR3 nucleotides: TGTGCCAGCAGTTTAGTAGCGTCGGGAGAGACCCAGTACTTC.

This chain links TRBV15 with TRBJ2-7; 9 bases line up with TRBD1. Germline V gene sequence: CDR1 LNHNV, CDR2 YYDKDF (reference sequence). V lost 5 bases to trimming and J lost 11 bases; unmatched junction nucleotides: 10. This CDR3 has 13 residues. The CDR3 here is CATSRTRDREEYF. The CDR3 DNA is TGTGCCACCAGCCGCACACGGGACAGGGAAGAGTACTTC. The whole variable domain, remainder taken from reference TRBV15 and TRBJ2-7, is DAMVIQNPRYQVTQFGKPVTLSCSQTLNHNVMYWYQQKSSQAPKLLFHYYDKDFNNEADTPDNFQSRRPNTSFCFLDIRSPGLGDTAMYLCATSRTRDREEYFGPGTRLTVT.